The rows below give T cell receptor beta chains drawn from one sample of a study of cytomegalovirus exposure and HLA in healthy donors. The method was immunoSEQ multiplex PCR; TCRdb's version includes in-frame clones alone and lacks a portion of them. The data contain 110,000 to 150,000 clones, around 79% of them seen just once; the ten biggest clones take up around 3%. The sequenced sample was PBMCs. Receptors were obtained from a female donor in good health and CMV-seronegative. The CDR3 runs from the conserved cysteine through the conserved F or W.

v_gene,j_gene,CDR3aa
TRBV25-1,TRBJ1-6,CASRVSGTGNSPLHF
TRBV11-2,TRBJ1-3,CASSLAQGGNTIYF
TRBV30,TRBJ2-1,CACQEVRDEQFF
TRBV5-4,TRBJ1-2,CASSLGRRGGYTF
TRBV9,TRBJ1-4,CASSVPGGNEKLFF
TRBV7-9,TRBJ1-6,CASSTTGAPTLHF
TRBV11-3,TRBJ2-7,CASSFVGGDYSYEQYF
TRBV7-6,TRBJ2-2,CASSSHTDRENTGELFF
TRBV9,TRBJ1-1,CASSPGGLHTEAFF
TRBV12-5,TRBJ2-3,CASGLVPHTRDTDTQYF
TRBV6-1,TRBJ1-6,CASSEGQACHF
TRBV6-6,TRBJ1-1,CASSYWTGGTFF
TRBV6-6,TRBJ1-5,CASRLANQPQHF
TRBV5-6,TRBJ2-3,CASSLGVGGASEDTQYF
TRBV4-1,TRBJ2-3,CASSRGSGTDTQYF
TRBV30,TRBJ2-1,CAWRTTRAGGRNEQFF
TRBV10-3,TRBJ2-7,CAISWSYEGSEQYF
TRBV6-1,TRBJ1-2,CASSIDTGYGYTF
TRBV28,TRBJ2-7,CASSLWSGRQDEQYF
TRBV4-2,TRBJ2-7,CASSRRTRTYEQYF
TRBV19,TRBJ1-5,CASSEPGTGGYSNQPQHF
TRBV4-1,TRBJ1-2,CASSPGNRGTNYGYTF
TRBV30,TRBJ1-1,CAWSVHEVNTEAFF
TRBV9,TRBJ2-1,CASSASGNRFNEQFF
TRBV7-3,TRBJ2-6,CASSPQTASGANVLTF
TRBV6-6,TRBJ1-3,CASSPTGAGNTIYF
TRBV18,TRBJ1-2,CASSPLDSNLAYGYTF
TRBV23-1,TRBJ2-1,CASRSGQTEQFF
TRBV5-5,TRBJ1-5,CASSGQGMDQPQHF
TRBV10-3,TRBJ1-4,CAISNKAGEKLFF
TRBV7-2,TRBJ1-4,CASSLVPYLGSLEGKLFF
TRBV10-3,TRBJ2-3,CAISEGTSGGALTDTQYF
TRBV11-2,TRBJ2-1,CASSLEVGQAQFF
TRBV27,TRBJ2-7,CASSWGGRSSYEQYF
TRBV5-6,TRBJ2-7,CASSLVGQGGREQYF
TRBV15,TRBJ2-2,CATSRDRMGRGELFF
TRBV9,TRBJ1-6,CASSVGGSPLHF
TRBV18,TRBJ1-3,CASSPETGPGNTIYF
TRBV6-1,TRBJ1-4,CASSGGRGSEKLFF
TRBV2,TRBJ1-2,CASSDEASRGYGYGYTF
TRBV19,TRBJ2-5,CASSISGTSKETQYF
TRBV30,TRBJ1-2,CAWRRGSNYGYTF